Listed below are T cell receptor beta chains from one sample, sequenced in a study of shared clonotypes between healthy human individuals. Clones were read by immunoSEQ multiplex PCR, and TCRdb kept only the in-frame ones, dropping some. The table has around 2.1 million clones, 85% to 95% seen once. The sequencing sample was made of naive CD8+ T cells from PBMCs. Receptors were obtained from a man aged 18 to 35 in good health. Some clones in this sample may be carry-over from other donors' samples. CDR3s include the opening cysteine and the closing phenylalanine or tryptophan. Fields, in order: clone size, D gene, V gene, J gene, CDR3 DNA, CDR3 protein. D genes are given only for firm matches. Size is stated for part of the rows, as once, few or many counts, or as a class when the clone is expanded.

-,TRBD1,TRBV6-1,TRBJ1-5,TGTGCCAGCAGAAAGACAGGGGTTAGCAATCAGCCCCAGCATTTT,CASRKTGVSNQPQHF
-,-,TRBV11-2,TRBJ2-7,TGTGCCAGCAGCGGAGCTGGACGGGACCTCTCCTACGAGCAGTACTTC,CASSGAGRDLSYEQYF
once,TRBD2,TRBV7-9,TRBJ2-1,TGTGCCAGCAGCCTTTTAGCGGGAGGGCCCTTGTATGAGCAGTTCTTC,CASSLLAGGPLYEQFF
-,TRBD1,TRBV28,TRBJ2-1,TGTGCCAGCAGTTCCCCGACAGGGTACAATGAGCAGTTCTTC,CASSSPTGYNEQFF
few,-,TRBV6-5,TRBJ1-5,TGTGCCAGCAGAGAACGGAGCAATCAGCCCCAGCATTTT,CASRERSNQPQHF
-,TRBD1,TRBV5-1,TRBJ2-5,TGCGCCAGCAGCCCCTGGACAGGCGGGCAGACCCAGTACTTC,CASSPWTGGQTQYF
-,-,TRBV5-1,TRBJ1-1,TGCGCCAGCAGCTTGGCCATACAGGGCCTGCTCACTGAAGCTTTCTTT,CASSLAIQGLLTEAFF
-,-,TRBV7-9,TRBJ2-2,TGTGCCAGCAGCTTACGGTTTAGCGAGAACACCGGGGAGCTGTTTTTT,CASSLRFSENTGELFF
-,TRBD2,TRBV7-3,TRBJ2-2,TGTGCCAGCAGCCAGGGACTAGCGGGTAGTTCGGGGGAGCTGTTTTTT,CASSQGLAGSSGELFF
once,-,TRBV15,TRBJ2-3,TGTGCCACCAGCAGAGATCGGCAGAGTCTAGATACGCAGTATTTT,CATSRDRQSLDTQYF
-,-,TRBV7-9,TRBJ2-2,TGTGCCAGCAGCTTGGCCTCCGGCGGGGAGCTGTTTTTT,CASSLASGGELFF
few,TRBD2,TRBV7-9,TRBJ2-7,TGTGCCAGCAGTCCAAGACTAGCGGGAGGGCCGTACGAGCAGTACTTC,CASSPRLAGGPYEQYF
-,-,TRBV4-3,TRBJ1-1,TGCGCCAGCAGCCAAGTTTTGAACACTGAAGCTTTCTTT,CASSQVLNTEAFF
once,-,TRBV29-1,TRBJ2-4,TGCAGCGTTGGCCGGGGGCCTGGGAACATTCAGTACTTC,CSVGRGPGNIQYF
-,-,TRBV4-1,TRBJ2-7,TGCGCCAGCAGCCAGAGAGCGCTACAAAATTCCTACGAGCAGTACTTC,CASSQRALQNSYEQYF
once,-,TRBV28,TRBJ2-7,TGTGCCAGCAGTTTCACGGGATCTGCCTACGAGCAGTACTTC,CASSFTGSAYEQYF
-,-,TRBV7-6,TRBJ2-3,TGTGCCAGCAGCTTAGGGGGGCGGGAGTTTCGTATCACAGATACGCAGTATTTT,CASSLGGREFRITDTQYF
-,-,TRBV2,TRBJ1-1,TGTGCCTGGAAGGGGCCCCGTAAGGAAGCTTTCTTT,CAWKGPRKEAFF
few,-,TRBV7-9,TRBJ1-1,TGTGCCAGCAGCTTAGCCGTATCTGAAGCTTTCTTT,CASSLAVSEAFF
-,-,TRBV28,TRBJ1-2,TGTGCCAGCACCAAACGGGGGGGTTACTATGGCTACACCTTC,CASTKRGGYYGYTF
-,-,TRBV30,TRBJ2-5,TGTGCCTGGAGGACAAGCGGTAACCGTAAAGAGACCCAGTACTTC,CAWRTSGNRKETQYF
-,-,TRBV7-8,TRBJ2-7,TGTGCCAGCAGCTTTGGCAGGGATCTCAACGAGCAGTACTTC,CASSFGRDLNEQYF
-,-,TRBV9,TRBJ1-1,TGTGCCAGCAGCGTAGAATCCGCCGCCACTGAAGCTTTCTTT,CASSVESAATEAFF
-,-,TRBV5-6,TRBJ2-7,TGTGCCAGCAGCTTGAAGGTTGCCGAGCAGTACTTC,CASSLKVAEQYF
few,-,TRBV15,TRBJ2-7,TGTGCCACCAGCAGAGGGGCAGGGTCCTACGAGCAGTACTTC,CATSRGAGSYEQYF
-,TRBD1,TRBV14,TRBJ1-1,TGTGCCAGCAGCCCCAATGTAAAGGGGGCAGGCACTGAAGCTTTCTTT,CASSPNVKGAGTEAFF
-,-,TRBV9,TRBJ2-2,TGTGCCAGCAGCGTAAGGTTCGAGGGAGTAAACACCGGGGAGCTGTTTTTT,CASSVRFEGVNTGELFF
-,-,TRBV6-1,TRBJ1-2,TGTGCCAGCAGTGAATGGGTAGGTCAGGCAGTCACCTTC,CASSEWVGQAVTF
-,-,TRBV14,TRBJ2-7,TGTGCCAGCAGCCAAGTGGGATACTACGAGCAGTACTTC,CASSQVGYYEQYF
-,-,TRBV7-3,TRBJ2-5,TGTGCCAGCAGTTTGCACCGGGACTCACAAGAGACCCAGTACTTC,CASSLHRDSQETQYF
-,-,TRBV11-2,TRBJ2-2,TGTGCCAGCAGCTTATCGAGGCAGTGGGACACCGGGGAGCTGTTTTTT,CASSLSRQWDTGELFF
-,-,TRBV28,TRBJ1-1,TGTGCCAGCAGTTTAGTCTTACCCGAAGCTTTCTTT,CASSLVLPEAFF
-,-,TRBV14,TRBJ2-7,TGTGCCAGCAGCCAAGCGGTCGGCGAGCAGTACTTC,CASSQAVGEQYF
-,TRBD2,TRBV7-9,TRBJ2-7,TGTGCCAGCAGCGCCGGACTAGCCGAGCAGTACTTC,CASSAGLAEQYF
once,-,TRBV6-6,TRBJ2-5,TGTGCCAGCAGGGACAGGGAGGGCCTCCAAGAGACCCAGTACTTC,CASRDREGLQETQYF
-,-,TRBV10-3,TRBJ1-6,TGTGCCATCAGTGAGCCCTCACCCCTCCACTTT,CAISEPSPLHF
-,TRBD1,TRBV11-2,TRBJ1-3,TGTGCCAGCAGCTTAATCCCCCGACAGGGCTCCTCTGGAAACACCATATATTTT,CASSLIPRQGSSGNTIYF
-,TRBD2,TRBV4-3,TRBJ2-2,TGCGCCAGCTCTAGCGGGAGCCAATCCGGGGAGCTGTTTTTT,CASSSGSQSGELFF
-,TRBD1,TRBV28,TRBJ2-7,TGTGCCAGCAGTCCATCCATTACGTCCGGGACAGAAACCTACGAGCAGTACTTC,CASSPSITSGTETYEQYF
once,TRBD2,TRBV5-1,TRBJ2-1,TGCGCCAGCAGCTGGGGACTAGCGGGAGGCAGCTCCTACAATGAGCAGTTCTTC,CASSWGLAGGSSYNEQFF
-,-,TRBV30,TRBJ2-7,TGTGCCTGGAGTGTATCTCGTCGGGACATAAGCGAGCAGTACTTC,CAWSVSRRDISEQYF